A selection of T cell receptor beta chains follows, all from one sample in a study of T cell responses to AZD1222 COVID-19 vaccine. Here immunoSEQ multiplex PCR was the method, and the copy in TCRdb shows in-frame clones only, minus some. The sample has some 62,000 clones, 76% seen once; the top ten hold around an eighth. The specimen comprised peripheral blood, sampled on day 0 of AZD1222 vaccination. The receptors originated from an adult in good health. Both conserved end residues are part of each CDR3. The D gene is left open where the match is weak. Rows may omit the clone size; those that give it use once, few, many or a size class.

CASSDRGPSSYNEQFF,TGTGCCAGCAGTGATCGGGGGCCCAGCTCCTACAATGAGCAGTTCTTC,-,TRBJ2-1,TRBV2,once
CASSPRQGLNTIYF,TGTGCCAGCAGCCCCCGACAGGGGTTAAACACCATATATTTT,TRBD1,TRBJ1-3,TRBV9,-
CASSKATF,TGTGCCAGCAGCAAAGCCACGTTC,-,TRBJ2-7,TRBV21-1,-
CASSASVSGSGYTF,TGTGCCAGCAGTGCCTCGGTGTCAGGGAGCGGCTACACCTTC,-,TRBJ1-2,TRBV2,-
CASSATGGMNTGELFF,TGTGCCAGCAGCGCTACAGGGGGCATGAACACCGGGGAGCTGTTTTTT,TRBD1,TRBJ2-2,TRBV9,-
CASRGRGGSNQPQHF,TGTGCCAGTCGTGGGCGAGGGGGCAGCAATCAGCCCCAGCATTTT,TRBD1,TRBJ1-5,TRBV19,-
CASSHEVASDEQFF,TGTGCCAGCAGCCATGAAGTGGCATCGGATGAGCAGTTCTTC,-,TRBJ2-1,TRBV7-9,-
CASSQDRSGGYGYTF,TGCGCCAGCAGCCAAGATCGGTCAGGGGGCTATGGCTACACCTTC,TRBD1,TRBJ1-2,TRBV4-3,few
CASSQDLLLGPGYTF,TGTGCCAGCAGCCAAGATCTTCTGCTGGGACCTGGCTACACCTTC,-,TRBJ1-2,TRBV3-1/TRBV3-2,-
CASSGKDFTYEQYF,TGTGCCAGCAGTGGTAAGGACTTTACTTACGAGCAGTACTTC,-,TRBJ2-7,TRBV2,once